Following are 30 T cell receptor beta chains from one sample sequenced in a study of blood T cell dynamics during melanoma immunotherapy. The sample's time point: pre-treatment baseline. TCRdb keeps only in-frame clones here, not all; method: immunoSEQ multiplex PCR. This table holds 9,000 to 10,000 clones, approximately 86% found once. The input for sequencing was blood, taken from a patient treated with checkpoint blockade. The receptors originated from a human donor with melanoma.

This clone has a handful of counts. The chain is built from TRBV15 and TRBJ1-5; D unclear. This CDR3 region has 14 residues. In germline, CDR1 is LNHNV, CDR2 YYDKDF (reference sequence). V dropped 2 bases and J dropped 5 bases, with 10 bases sitting between them. Here the CDR3 reads CATSRLVGDQPQHF. CDR3 nucleotide sequence: TGTGCCACCAGCAGACTCGTCGGAGATCAGCCCCAGCATTTT.

This clone was seen once. J is TRBJ1-2 and V is TRBV18, with D maybe TRBD1 (5 bases). Germline loops: CDR1 KGHSH, CDR2 LQKENI. Trimming stripped 3 bases from V and 4 bases from J, with 15 bases between. CDR3 size: 15 residues. CDR3 nucleotide sequence: TGTGCCAGCTCACCTGGAAAAGGGCAGGGCTATGGCTACACCTTC. It translates to CASSPGKGQGYGYTF.

This chain uses TRBV10-3 with TRBJ1-4; D is perhaps TRBD1 (5 bases). CDR1 is ENHRY, CDR2 SYGVKD, per germline. Trimming cost V 10 bases and J 2 bases, with 11 bases left between them. This CDR3 has 13 amino acids. As DNA, the CDR3 is TGTGCCACCAAGGCAGGGACTAATGAAAAACTGTTTTTT. Encoded protein: CATKAGTNEKLFF.

The rearrangement uses TRBV7-9 and TRBJ1-5; possible D gene TRBD1, 5 bases. Trimming left V 5 bases short and J 3 bases short, with 11 bases between. The CDR3 has 14 amino acids. The germline CDR1 and CDR2 sequences are SEHNR and FQNEAQ (reference sequence). CDR3: CASSQGGDNQPQHF. Here the CDR3 DNA reads TGTGCCAGCAGCCAAGGAGGGGACAATCAGCCCCAGCATTTT.

In DNA, the CDR3 is TGTGCCAGCAGCCACAGATTCATGTTGACCTACGAGCAGTACTTC. It specifies CASSHRFMLTYEQYF. The rearrangement links TRBV7-8 to TRBJ2-7; D not certain. The CDR3 has 15 amino acids. V was clipped by 5 bases and J by 2 bases, with 16 bases between them. Germline V gene lookup returns CDR1 SGHVS and CDR2 FQNEAQ.

The chain carries TRBV4-2 and TRBJ2-7, with a tentative D call TRBD2 (7 bases). The CDR3 has 15 amino acids. Germline V gives CDR1 LGHNA, CDR2 YNFKEQ. Trimming pared 1 base from V and 3 bases from J, leaving 13 bases between. This CDR3 reads CASSQGGGSGYEQYF. The CDR3 region has the DNA TGTGCCAGCAGCCAAGGGGGGGGCTCTGGCTACGAGCAGTACTTC.

The chain carries TRBV6-5 and TRBJ1-4, with 12 nucleotides matching TRBD1. J gave up 5 bases and V 5 bases, and 3 bases lay outside the gene matches. The germline gives CDR1 MNHEY, CDR2 SVGAGI. The CDR3 length is 15 residues. The CDR3 DNA sequence: TGTGCCAGCAGTAAAGGGACAGGGGGCAATGAAAAACTGTTTTTT. Translated, it gives CASSKGTGGNEKLFF.

The CDR3 loop is CASSLGPRYEQYF. The CDR3 nucleotides read TGTGCCAGCAGTTTGGGTCCTCGGTACGAGCAGTACTTC. V and J are TRBV27 and TRBJ2-7; D is unresolved. CDR1 and CDR2 (germline): MNHEY, SMNVEV (reference sequence). V dropped 3 bases and J dropped 4 bases, with 10 bases sitting between them. The CDR3 runs 13 residues.

The chain couples TRBV10-2 to TRBJ1-4; the D is unclear. The V end lost 3 bases, the J end lost 0 bases, and 2 bases lay between the germline ends. The CDR3 consists of 13 residues. The germline V gene has CDR1 WSHSY and CDR2 SAAADI. The CDR3 bases are TGCGCCAGCAGTGAAGCAACTAATGAAAAACTGTTTTTT. This sequence encodes CASSEATNEKLFF.

The V call is TRBV18, the J call TRBJ2-7; 9 bases agree with TRBD1. V lost 3 bases to trimming and J lost 4 bases; unmatched junction nucleotides: 7. CDR3 size: 15 residues. Germline assignment: CDR1 KGHSH and CDR2 LQKENI. CDR3: CASSPEDRGPYEQYF. The DNA for the CDR3 is TGTGCCAGCTCACCGGAGGACAGGGGACCTTACGAGCAGTACTTC.

A single count supports this clone. The chain couples TRBV30 to TRBJ1-2, with no clear D. This CDR3 region has 15 residues. The V end lost 3 bases, the J end lost 2 bases, and 16 bases lay between the germline ends. Looked up from germline, CDR1 is GTSNPN and CDR2 is SVGIG (reference sequence). The CDR3 spells CAWRGGSLRNYGYTF. The CDR3 nucleotides read TGTGCCTGGAGGGGAGGTAGTCTCCGGAACTATGGCTACACCTTC.

A single count supports this clone. The chain is built from TRBV5-4 and TRBJ2-7, with D perhaps TRBD2 (6 bases). Trimming left V 5 bases short and J 5 bases short, with 8 bases between. CDR3 length: 11 residues. CDR1 SGHNT and CDR2 YYREEE come from the germline V gene (reference sequence). This CDR3 is CASRGGNEQYF. The CDR3 region has the DNA TGTGCCAGCAGGGGGGGAAACGAGCAGTACTTC.

The chain is built from TRBV5-1 and TRBJ2-7; tentatively, D is TRBD2 (5 bases). The CDR3 has 15 residues. V lost 0 bases and J lost 0, with 10 bases in between. Germline values: CDR1 SGHRS, CDR2 YFSETQ. The CDR3 protein is CASSLGGLGSYEQYF. CDR3 in DNA: TGCGCCAGCAGCTTGGGCGGACTGGGCTCCTACGAGCAGTACTTC.

This clone was seen just once. This rearrangement joins TRBV30 to TRBJ1-1, with TRBD1 matching over 11 bases. CDR1 is GTSNPN and CDR2 is SVGIG in the germline V gene (reference sequence). The CDR3 totals 14 residues. V gave up 2 bases and J gave up 12 bases; unmatched junction bases: 11. The CDR3 spells CAWSPGQGVGRTFF. The CDR3 DNA follows: TGTGCCTGGAGTCCGGGACAGGGGGTCGGTAGGACTTTCTTT.

This clone was detected only once. The V and J genes are TRBV30 and TRBJ2-1, with TRBD2 identical over 9 bases. With 6 bases clipped from V and 3 bases from J, the junction kept 6 bases outside the gene matches. Germline CDR1 is GTSNPN and CDR2 is SVGIG (reference sequence). The CDR3 contains 14 residues. The CDR3 region is CACPLAGDYNEQFF. The DNA of the CDR3 is TGTGCCTGCCCGTTAGCGGGGGACTACAATGAGCAGTTCTTC.

The genes are TRBV5-1 and TRBJ1-1; D unresolved. Trimming took 2 bases from V and 0 from J, leaving 8 bases between them. This CDR3 has 14 amino acids. CDR1 is SGHRS, CDR2 YFSETQ, per germline. The CDR3 DNA reads as TGCGCCAGCAGCTTTGACACTTTGAACACTGAAGCTTTCTTT. It yields the protein CASSFDTLNTEAFF.

This chain links TRBV7-8 with TRBJ1-5; D gene unclear. Deletions cut 6 bases from V and 2 bases from J, with 20 bases between. The CDR3 has 17 residues. Germline V lookup: CDR1 SGHVS, CDR2 FQNEAQ. For the CDR3, the DNA is TGTGCCAGCAGTTCGCACGCCGGGAGATTGGGCAATCAGCCCCAGCATTTT. Protein: CASSSHAGRLGNQPQHF.

The count of this clone is one. The CDR3 nucleotides are TGTGCCAGCAGCCCAGGGGGACTTGGCTCTGGAAACACCATATATTTT. Its protein product is CASSPGGLGSGNTIYF. This chain connects TRBV11-2 to TRBJ1-3; 7 bases match TRBD1. Germline trimming cut 5 bases from V and 0 bases from J; bases unmatched to any gene: 7. In germline, CDR1 is SGHAT, CDR2 FQNNGV. The CDR3 is made up of 16 amino acids.

V usage is TRBV10-2 and J usage is TRBJ1-1; 7 bases map to TRBD1. Germline CDR1 and CDR2: WSHSY and SAAADI. The CDR3 has 14 amino acids. V trimming: 6 bases; J trimming: 1 base; junction bases outside the gene matches: 5. For the CDR3, the DNA is TGCGCCAGCAGCTTTTCAGGGGGGAACACTGAAGCTTTCTTT. Protein sequence: CASSFSGGNTEAFF.

The chain combines TRBV18 with TRBJ2-5, with no clear D. CDR1 and CDR2 (germline): KGHSH, LQKENI. The CDR3 consists of 14 residues. V lost 1 base, J lost 1 base, and 7 bases lay in between. The CDR3 reads CASSPRPIQETQYF. The CDR3, as DNA: TGTGCCAGCTCACCACGCCCTATCCAAGAGACCCAGTACTTC.

The genes are TRBV30 and TRBJ1-6; D is unresolved. Germline CDR1 reads GTSNPN; CDR2 reads SVGIG (reference sequence). This CDR3 has 12 amino acids. The ends were cut back, 5 bases at V and 7 bases at J, with 9 bases in the middle. The DNA of the CDR3 is TGTGCCTGGGAAAGGGTGAATTCACCCCTCCACTTT. It yields the protein CAWERVNSPLHF.

This chain joins TRBV4-1 and TRBJ1-2; a possible D gene is TRBD1 (6 bases). Germline V gives CDR1 MGHRA, CDR2 YSYEKL. Trimming took off 0 bases at V and 4 bases at J, with 15 bases between the two ends. The CDR3 is 16 residues long. For the CDR3, the DNA is TGCGCCAGCAGCCAAGATCCGGGACAAGGGGTCTATGGCTACACCTTC. It encodes CASSQDPGQGVYGYTF.

The gene calls are TRBV5-6 and TRBJ2-4, with no clear D. Germline lookup yields CDR1 SGHDT and CDR2 YYEEEE. The CDR3 sequence is 14 residues long. V was clipped by 0 bases and J by 0 bases, with 4 bases between them. Written as DNA, the CDR3 is TGTGCCAGCAGCTTGGTTACAGCCAAAAACATTCAGTACTTC. Encoded protein: CASSLVTAKNIQYF.

The J gene is TRBJ1-4, the V gene TRBV19; 8 bases align to TRBD1. Losses at the gene ends were 5 bases for V and 7 bases for J; bases not matched to a gene: 6. The V gene's germline CDR1 is LNHDA and CDR2 SQIVND (reference sequence). The CDR3 has 14 residues. CDR3 nucleotides: TGTGCCAGTAGTTCACGGACAGGGTTTGAAAAACTGTTTTTT. Its translation: CASSSRTGFEKLFF.

The chain carries TRBV7-3 and TRBJ2-1, with TRBD1 as a possible D gene (6 bases). The CDR3 sequence is 12 residues long. The germline V and J ends were trimmed by 4 bases and 7 bases, with 8 bases remaining between them. Germline assignment: CDR1 SGHTA and CDR2 FQGTGA. This CDR3 reads CASSSTGNEQFF. The CDR3 nucleotides read TGTGCCAGCAGCTCGACAGGTAATGAGCAGTTCTTC.

The chain combines TRBV5-1 with TRBJ1-2, with TRBD1 matching 10 bases. The V and J ends lost 0 bases and 3 bases, in that order; junction bases with no gene match: 2. The CDR3 has 15 amino acids. The V gene's germline CDR1 is SGHRS and CDR2 YFSETQ. The CDR3 DNA follows: TGCGCCAGCAGCTTGGGTGGGACAGGGGACTATGGCTACACCTTC. Amino acids: CASSLGGTGDYGYTF. The entire variable domain, with the rest obtained from reference TRBV5-1 and TRBJ1-2, is as follows: KAGVTQTPRYLIKTRGQQVTLSCSPISGHRSVSWYQQTPGQGLQFLFEYFSETQRNKGNFPGRFSGRQFSNSRSEMNVSTLELGDSALYLCASSLGGTGDYGYTFGSGTRLTVV.

V and J are TRBV2 and TRBJ1-5, with 7 bases fitting TRBD1. The length of the CDR3 is 15 residues. Looked up from germline, CDR1 is SNHLY and CDR2 is FYNNEI. With V trimmed by 6 bases and J by 2 bases, 7 bases remained unmatched. CDR3 DNA sequence: TGTGCCAGCAGCGCCACAGGGGCAGGCAATCAGCCCCAGCATTTT. Encoded protein: CASSATGAGNQPQHF.

CDR3 residues: CAWREGSLRNYGYTF. The CDR3 region has the DNA TGTGCCTGGAGGGAAGGTAGTCTCCGGAACTATGGCTACACCTTC. The rearrangement uses TRBV30 and TRBJ1-2; D is ambiguous. CDR3 size: 15 residues. V was clipped by 3 bases and J by 2 bases, with 16 bases between them. From germline, CDR1 is GTSNPN and CDR2 SVGIG (reference sequence).

The J gene is TRBJ2-1, the V gene TRBV10-1; 8 positions match TRBD1. Trimming removed 7 bases from V and 8 bases from J; junction bases left unmatched: 16. Per germline, CDR1 WNHNN and CDR2 SYGVQD (reference sequence). The CDR3 loop spans 16 amino acids. Written as DNA, the CDR3 is TGCGCCAGCACACAGAAGACAGGGGAATTTACGCATGAGCAGTTCTTC. Translated, it gives CASTQKTGEFTHEQFF.

The chain combines TRBV19 with TRBJ1-1; TRBD1 matches 8 bases. V was clipped by 0 bases and J by 4 bases; unmatched bases: 4. This CDR3 has 15 amino acids. Germline CDR1 is LNHDA and CDR2 is SQIVND (reference sequence). The CDR3, as DNA: TGTGCCAGTAGTATAGACGGACAGGGTGTCACTGAAGCTTTCTTT. Encoded protein: CASSIDGQGVTEAFF.